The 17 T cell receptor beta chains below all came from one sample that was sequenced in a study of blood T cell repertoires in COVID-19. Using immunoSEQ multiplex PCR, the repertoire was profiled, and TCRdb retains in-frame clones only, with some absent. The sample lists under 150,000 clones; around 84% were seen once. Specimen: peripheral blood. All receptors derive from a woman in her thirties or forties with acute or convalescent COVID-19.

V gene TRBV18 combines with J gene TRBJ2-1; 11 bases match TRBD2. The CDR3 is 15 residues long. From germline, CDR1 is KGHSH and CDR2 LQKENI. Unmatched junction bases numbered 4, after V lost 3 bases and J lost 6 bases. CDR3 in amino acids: CASSPTSGALNEQFF. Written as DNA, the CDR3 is TGTGCCAGCTCACCGACTAGCGGGGCCCTCAATGAGCAGTTCTTC.

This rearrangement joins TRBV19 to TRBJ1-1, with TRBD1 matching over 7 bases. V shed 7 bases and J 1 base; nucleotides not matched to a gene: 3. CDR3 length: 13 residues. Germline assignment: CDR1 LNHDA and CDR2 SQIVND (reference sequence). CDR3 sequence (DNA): TGTGCCAGTAATAACAGGGGGAACACTGAAGCTTTCTTT. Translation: CASNNRGNTEAFF.

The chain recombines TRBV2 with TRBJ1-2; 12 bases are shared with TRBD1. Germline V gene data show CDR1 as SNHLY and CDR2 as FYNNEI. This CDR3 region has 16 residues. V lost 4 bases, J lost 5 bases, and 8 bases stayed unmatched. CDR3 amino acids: CASSGPPGQGAYGYTF. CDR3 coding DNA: TGTGCCAGCAGTGGCCCACCGGGACAGGGGGCTTATGGCTACACCTTC.

In nucleotides, the CDR3 is TGCGCCAGCCGTACAGGCGGGACAGTAAACACCGGGGAGCTGTTTTTT. It yields the protein CASRTGGTVNTGELFF. This chain uses TRBV23-1 with TRBJ2-2; D may be TRBD1 (7 bases). TRBV23-1 falls under the ORF class, with uncertain function. The CDR3 covers 16 residues. Deletions cut 8 bases from V and 2 bases from J, with 18 bases between.

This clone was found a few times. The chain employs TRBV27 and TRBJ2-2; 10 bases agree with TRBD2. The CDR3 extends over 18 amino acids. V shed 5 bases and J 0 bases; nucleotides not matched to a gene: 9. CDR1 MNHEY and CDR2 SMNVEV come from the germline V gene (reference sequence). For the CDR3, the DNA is TGTGCCAGCAGTAGAGCGGGGGGGCCCTTTTCGAACACCGGGGAGCTGTTTTTT. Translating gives CASSRAGGPFSNTGELFF.

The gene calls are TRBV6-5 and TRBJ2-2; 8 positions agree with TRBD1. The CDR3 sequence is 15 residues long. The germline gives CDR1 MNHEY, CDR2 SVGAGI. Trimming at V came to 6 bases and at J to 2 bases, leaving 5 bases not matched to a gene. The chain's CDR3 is CASRRGQVNTGELFF. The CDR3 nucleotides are TGTGCCAGCAGGAGGGGACAGGTTAACACCGGGGAGCTGTTTTTT.

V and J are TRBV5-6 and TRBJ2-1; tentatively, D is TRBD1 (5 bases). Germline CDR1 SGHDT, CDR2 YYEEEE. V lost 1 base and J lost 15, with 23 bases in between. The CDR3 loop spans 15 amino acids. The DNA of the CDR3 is TGTGCCAGCAGCTTGCAAAGCCATTCAGTTCCAAGGGGGTTCTTC. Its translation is CASSLQSHSVPRGFF.

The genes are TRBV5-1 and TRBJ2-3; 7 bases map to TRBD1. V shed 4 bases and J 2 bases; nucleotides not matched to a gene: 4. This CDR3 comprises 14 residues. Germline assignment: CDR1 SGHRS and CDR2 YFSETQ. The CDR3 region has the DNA TGCGCCAGCAGCCCAGGGACAGCCACAGATACGCAGTATTTT. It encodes CASSPGTATDTQYF.

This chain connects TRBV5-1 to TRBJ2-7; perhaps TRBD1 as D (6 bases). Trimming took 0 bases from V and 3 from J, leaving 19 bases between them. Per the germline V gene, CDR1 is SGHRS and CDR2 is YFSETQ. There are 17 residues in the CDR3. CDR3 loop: CASSLGVHRDIDYEQYF. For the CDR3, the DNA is TGCGCCAGCAGCTTGGGGGTACACCGGGACATAGACTACGAGCAGTACTTC. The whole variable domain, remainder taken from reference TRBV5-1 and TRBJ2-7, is KAGVTQTPRYLIKTRGQQVTLSCSPISGHRSVSWYQQTPGQGLQFLFEYFSETQRNKGNFPGRFSGRQFSNSRSEMNVSTLELGDSALYLCASSLGVHRDIDYEQYFGPGTRLTVT.

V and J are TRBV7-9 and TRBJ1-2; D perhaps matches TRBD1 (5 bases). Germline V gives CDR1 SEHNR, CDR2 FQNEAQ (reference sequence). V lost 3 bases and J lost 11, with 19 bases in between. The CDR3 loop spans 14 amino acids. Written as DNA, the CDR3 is TGTGCCAGCAGCTTCTCGGAGGGACGGATCATTTACACCTTC. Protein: CASSFSEGRIIYTF.

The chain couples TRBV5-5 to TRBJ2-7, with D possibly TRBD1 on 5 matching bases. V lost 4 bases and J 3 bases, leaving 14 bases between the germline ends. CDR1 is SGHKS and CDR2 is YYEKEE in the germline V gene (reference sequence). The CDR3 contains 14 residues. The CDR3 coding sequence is TGTGCCAGCAGCCCATTCAGGACAAGCTACGAGCAGTACTTC. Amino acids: CASSPFRTSYEQYF.

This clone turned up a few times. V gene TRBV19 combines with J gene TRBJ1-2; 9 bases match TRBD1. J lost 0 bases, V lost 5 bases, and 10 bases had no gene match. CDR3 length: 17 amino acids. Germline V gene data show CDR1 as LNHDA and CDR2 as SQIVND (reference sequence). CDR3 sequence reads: CASSPDRGRTANYGYTF. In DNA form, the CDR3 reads TGTGCCAGTAGTCCCGACAGGGGGAGGACTGCTAACTATGGCTACACCTTC.

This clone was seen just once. CDR3 sequence reads: CASSSPNGIRGYEQYF. The CDR3 region has the DNA TGTGCCAGTAGCTCTCCGAACGGGATCCGGGGTTACGAGCAGTACTTC. This chain links TRBV19 with TRBJ2-7, with TRBD2 as a possible D gene (5 bases). V was clipped by 6 bases and J by 4 bases, with 22 bases between them. The CDR3 loop spans 16 amino acids. Per germline, CDR1 LNHDA and CDR2 SQIVND (reference sequence).

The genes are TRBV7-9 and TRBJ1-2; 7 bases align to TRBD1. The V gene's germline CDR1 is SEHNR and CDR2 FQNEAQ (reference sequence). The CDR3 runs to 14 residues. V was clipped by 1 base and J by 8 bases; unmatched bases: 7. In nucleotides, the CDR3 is TGTGCCAGCAGCTTAGGTGACAGGGCAGGAGGCTACACCTTC. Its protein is CASSLGDRAGGYTF.

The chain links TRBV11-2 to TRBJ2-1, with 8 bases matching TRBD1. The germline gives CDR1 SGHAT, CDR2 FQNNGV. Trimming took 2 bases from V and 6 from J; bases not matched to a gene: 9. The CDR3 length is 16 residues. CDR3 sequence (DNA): TGTGCCAGCAGCTTAATCAGACCTACAGGGGGCAATGAGCAGTTCTTC. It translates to CASSLIRPTGGNEQFF. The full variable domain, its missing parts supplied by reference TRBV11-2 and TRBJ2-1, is EAGVAQSPRYKIIEKRQSVAFWCNPISGHATLYWYQQILGQGPKLLIQFQNNGVVDDSQLPKDRFSAERLKGVDSTLKIQPAKLEDSAVYLCASSLIRPTGGNEQFFGPGTRLTVL.

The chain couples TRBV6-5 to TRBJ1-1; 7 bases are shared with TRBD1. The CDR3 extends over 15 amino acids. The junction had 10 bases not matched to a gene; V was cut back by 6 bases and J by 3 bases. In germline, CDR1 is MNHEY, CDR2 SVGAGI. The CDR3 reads CASRLSGGWDTEAFF. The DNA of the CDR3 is TGTGCCAGCAGACTCTCAGGGGGGTGGGACACTGAAGCTTTCTTT.

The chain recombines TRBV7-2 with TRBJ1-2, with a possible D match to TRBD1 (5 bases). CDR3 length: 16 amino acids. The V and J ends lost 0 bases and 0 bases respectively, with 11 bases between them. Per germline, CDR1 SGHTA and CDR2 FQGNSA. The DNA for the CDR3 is TGTGCCAGCAGCTTAGCCTTCCGACAGACTAACTATGGCTACACCTTC. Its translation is CASSLAFRQTNYGYTF.